The subject of this entry is one T cell receptor (beta chain). This clone's antigen is unknown. No base quality values were provided; no much bigger clone lies one nucleotide off. The collaborating institutions used their own protocols to collect whole blood in K2EDTA tubes. For TCRbeta analysis, collaborator samples were shipped as frozen whole blood, as isolated PBMCs, or as DNA extracted from either sample type. TCRbeta CDR3 regions were amplified from genomic DNA using the immunoSEQ Assay, a bias-controlled multiplex PCR. The authors processed their data as follows. The number of nucleated cells in each sample was estimated by amplification of reference gene primers within the assay. Sequence reads were collapsed and filtered to measure the absolute abundance of every unique TCRbeta CDR3 rearrangement. For each sample, productive Simpson clonality was calculated as the square root of Simpson's diversity index across productive rearrangements. TCRdb took over this immuneACCESS table, retaining in-frame rearrangements with V and J assigned. Such tables are incomplete; in checked studies, under half of the missing clones stem from an unresolved V gene, and the remainder is unexplained. V, J and clone size are taken as reported in that table, and D and trimming were inferred from the DNA itself. The sample records roughly 140,000 clones, 70% to 85% of which are singletons. The ten biggest clones cover about 7.2% of the sample.

The CDR3 holds 17 amino acids from the cysteine to the phenylalanine. Only CDR3 DNA is held: 51 bases, read in frame from base 1. Looking up the germline V gene yields CDR1 SGDLS and CDR2 YYNGEE. V has 3 bases trimmed and J has 3 bases trimmed; junction bases matching no gene number 10. This entry is derived from a study of blood T cell repertoires in COVID-19 (dated by TCRdb to about 2020). For context, the study as a whole: Collaborator samples came from the United States, Italy and Spain and covered acute and convalescent phases of COVID-19. The prospective study material was composed of cDNA or gDNA derived from T cells, B-cell-depleted T cells, or PBMCs. The dataset comprised deeply sampled blood TCRbeta repertoires from subjects exposed to, actively infected with, or recovered from COVID-19. The repertoires were made available in a free public database intended to serve as a resource for research on the immune response to SARS-CoV-2. Samples were obtained from the ongoing ImmuneRACE study (first 160 participants) and from about 1,300 subjects provided by 6 global collaborators. Nearly every sample came with metadata listing a de-identified subject ID, COVID-19 status, age in years and sex. Where available, HLA class I and class II types were taken from metadata supplied by the sample provider and were not determined by assay-based typing. What the study reported, not specific to this receptor: Clinical and demographic metadata were provided uncurated, with the amount varying by source and participant.

Sequenced sample: peripheral blood. The clonotype was recovered from a woman aged 45-65 years in a cohort sampled during active or convalescent COVID-19. The sequence joins TRBV9 to TRBJ1-4; a stretch of 8 junction bases matches TRBD1. For the CDR3, the sequence is CASSASPGGRANEKLFF. The DNA is TGTGCCAGCAGCGCGTCGCCAGGGGGCCGGGCTAATGAAAAACTGTTTTTT.